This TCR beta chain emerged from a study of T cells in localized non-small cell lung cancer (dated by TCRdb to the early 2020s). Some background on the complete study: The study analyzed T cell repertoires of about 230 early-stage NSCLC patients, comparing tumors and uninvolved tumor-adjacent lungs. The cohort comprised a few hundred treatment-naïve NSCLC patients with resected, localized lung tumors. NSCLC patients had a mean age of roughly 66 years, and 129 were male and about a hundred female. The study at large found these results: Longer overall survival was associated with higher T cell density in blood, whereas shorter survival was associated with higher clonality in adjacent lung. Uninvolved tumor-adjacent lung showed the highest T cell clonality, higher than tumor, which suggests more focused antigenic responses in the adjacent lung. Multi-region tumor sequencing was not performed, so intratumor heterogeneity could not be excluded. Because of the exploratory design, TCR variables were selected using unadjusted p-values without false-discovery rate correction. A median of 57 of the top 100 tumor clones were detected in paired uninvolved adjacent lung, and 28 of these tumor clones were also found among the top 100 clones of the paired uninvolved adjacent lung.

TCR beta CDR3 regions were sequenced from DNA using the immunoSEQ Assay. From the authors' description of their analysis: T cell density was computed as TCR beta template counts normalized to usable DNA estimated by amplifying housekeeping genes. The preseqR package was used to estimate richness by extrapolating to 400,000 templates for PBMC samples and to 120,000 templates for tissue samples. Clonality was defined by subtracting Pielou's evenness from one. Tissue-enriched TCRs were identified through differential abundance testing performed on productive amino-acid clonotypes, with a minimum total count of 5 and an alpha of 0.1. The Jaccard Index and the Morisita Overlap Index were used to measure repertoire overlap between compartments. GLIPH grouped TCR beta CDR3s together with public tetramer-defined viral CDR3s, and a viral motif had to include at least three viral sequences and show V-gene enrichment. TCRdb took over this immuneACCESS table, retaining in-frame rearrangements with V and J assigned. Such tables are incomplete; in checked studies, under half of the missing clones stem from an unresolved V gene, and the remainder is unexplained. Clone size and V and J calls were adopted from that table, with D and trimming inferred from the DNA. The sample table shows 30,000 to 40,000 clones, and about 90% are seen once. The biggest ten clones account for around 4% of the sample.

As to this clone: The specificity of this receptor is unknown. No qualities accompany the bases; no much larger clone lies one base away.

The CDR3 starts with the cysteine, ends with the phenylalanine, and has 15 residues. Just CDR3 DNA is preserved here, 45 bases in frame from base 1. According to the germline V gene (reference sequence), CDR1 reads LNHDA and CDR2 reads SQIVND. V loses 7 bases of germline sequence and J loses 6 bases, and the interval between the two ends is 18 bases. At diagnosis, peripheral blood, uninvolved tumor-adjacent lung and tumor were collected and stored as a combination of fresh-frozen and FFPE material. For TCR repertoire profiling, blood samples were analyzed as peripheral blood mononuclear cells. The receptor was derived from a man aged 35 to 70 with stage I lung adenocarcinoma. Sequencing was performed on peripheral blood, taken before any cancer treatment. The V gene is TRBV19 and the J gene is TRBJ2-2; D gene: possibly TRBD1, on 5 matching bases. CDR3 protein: CASTPRGALAGELFF. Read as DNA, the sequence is TGTGCCAGTACCCCTAGGGGCGCGTTGGCCGGGGAGCTGTTTTTT.